The 17 T cell receptor beta chains below all came from one sample that was sequenced in a study of radiation and T cells in renal cell carcinoma. This table comes from immunoSEQ multiplex PCR, and its TCRdb copy is limited to in-frame clones, with some not included. In the table there are some 100,000 clones, approximately 80% of which are singletons. The time point was: baseline pretreatment blood. Treatment of the sample: 15 Gy SBRT to primary tumor, nephrectomy 4 weeks later. This specimen was blood, taken from a patient whose treatment included radiotherapy and nephrectomy. The receptors stem from a man aged 55 to 70 with renal cell carcinoma.

The chain links TRBV10-3 to TRBJ2-1, with TRBD2 matching over 11 bases. The germline gives CDR1 ENHRY, CDR2 SYGVKD. CDR3 length: 16 residues. The V and J ends lost 6 bases and 7 bases, in that order; junction bases with no gene match: 11. CDR3 amino acids: CAISGVAGGSGNEQFF. DNA of the CDR3: TGTGCCATCAGCGGGGTAGCGGGAGGGTCAGGGAATGAGCAGTTCTTC.

The chain joins TRBV29-1 to TRBJ2-1, with 9 bases that match TRBD1. The germline V gene has CDR1 SQVTM and CDR2 ANQGSEA. The CDR3 consists of 16 residues. V lost 3 bases, J lost 3 bases, and 9 bases stayed unmatched. CDR3 bases: TGCAGCGTTGAGGGGCCACAGGGGGCAATCTACAATGAGCAGTTCTTC. Translated: CSVEGPQGAIYNEQFF.

This rearrangement joins TRBV13 to TRBJ2-2; the match to TRBD2 covers 7 bases. This CDR3 has 17 amino acids. Germline values: CDR1 PRHDT, CDR2 FYEKMQ (reference sequence). V dropped 3 bases and J dropped 0; count of bases not matched to a gene: 7. The CDR3 DNA is TGTGCCAGCAGCTTCGCCTCTGGGGGGGCGAACACCGGGGAGCTGTTTTTT. Protein product: CASSFASGGANTGELFF.

The chain uses TRBV19 and TRBJ2-2; D is perhaps TRBD2 (5 bases). This CDR3 comprises 12 residues. V was pared by 6 bases and J by 6 bases, with 8 bases between. Germline CDR1 and CDR2: LNHDA and SQIVND (reference sequence). For the CDR3, the DNA is TGTGCCAGTAGACTAGTATCCGGGGAGCTGTTTTTT. Its translation: CASRLVSGELFF.

The chain has TRBV5-6 and TRBJ2-3; D remains unclear. Trimming removed 3 bases at V and 2 bases at J, with 10 bases between. The germline gives CDR1 SGHDT, CDR2 YYEEEE. The CDR3 spans 14 residues. The CDR3 coding sequence is TGTGCCAGCAGCTCATTTACAAACACAGATACGCAGTATTTT. Translating it yields CASSSFTNTDTQYF.

The chain uses TRBV18 and TRBJ2-7; no clear D gene. This CDR3 has 16 residues. Trimming removed 1 base from V and 6 bases from J, with 19 bases in between. Germline V gene data show CDR1 as KGHSH and CDR2 as LQKENI. CDR3 loop: CASSPRSAGSKGEQYF. In nucleotides, the CDR3 is TGTGCCAGCTCACCACGCTCAGCCGGAAGCAAGGGCGAGCAGTACTTC.

This sequence joins TRBV10-1 and TRBJ1-2; D remains ambiguous. The V gene lost 2 bases and the J gene lost 2 bases, with 6 bases spanning the gap. Germline-derived CDR1 and CDR2 are WNHNN and SYGVQD (reference sequence). The CDR3 is made up of 13 amino acids. CDR3 in amino acids: CASSEQRNYGYTF. The CDR3 DNA reads as TGCGCCAGCAGTGAGCAGAGAAACTATGGCTACACCTTC.

This clone occurred a few times. The rearrangement links TRBV5-1 to TRBJ1-4; 8 positions match TRBD1. This CDR3 has 17 residues. Per the germline V gene, CDR1 is SGHRS and CDR2 is YFSETQ. V gave up 4 bases and J gave up 0 bases; unmatched junction bases: 8. The CDR3, as DNA: TGCGCCAGCAGCCCCCAAGGACAGGGAGCAACTAATGAAAAACTGTTTTTT. Translation gives CASSPQGQGATNEKLFF.

This chain connects TRBV29-1 to TRBJ2-7; D may be TRBD1 (6 bases). Looked up from germline, CDR1 is SQVTM and CDR2 is ANQGSEA. CDR3 length: 12 residues. Trimming shortened V by 5 bases and J by 5 bases, and 13 bases separated the two germline ends. The CDR3 spells CSVTSGVHEQYF. CDR3 coding DNA: TGCAGCGTTACCTCAGGGGTCCACGAGCAGTACTTC.

This clone came up once. This chain joins TRBV5-1 and TRBJ2-2; the D is unclear. The CDR3 runs to 16 residues. V lost 0 bases and J lost 0, with 9 bases in between. The V gene's germline CDR1 is SGHRS and CDR2 YFSETQ. CDR3 coding DNA: TGCGCCAGCAGCTTGGCCATCCGTCCGAACACCGGGGAGCTGTTTTTT. It specifies CASSLAIRPNTGELFF. The complete variable domain, with remaining parts taken from reference TRBV5-1 and TRBJ2-2, reads KAGVTQTPRYLIKTRGQQVTLSCSPISGHRSVSWYQQTPGQGLQFLFEYFSETQRNKGNFPGRFSGRQFSNSRSEMNVSTLELGDSALYLCASSLAIRPNTGELFFGEGSRLTVL.

The rearrangement uses TRBV6-1 and TRBJ2-3; 7 nucleotides align to TRBD1. Per the germline V gene, CDR1 is MNHNS and CDR2 is SASEGT. V was pared by 7 bases and J by 2 bases, with 6 bases of the junction left unmatched. The CDR3 extends over 14 amino acids. The CDR3: CASTWTGVTDTQYF. CDR3 coding DNA: TGTGCCAGCACCTGGACAGGAGTCACAGATACGCAGTATTTT.

This clone showed up just a few times. The V call is TRBV30, the J call TRBJ2-7, with TRBD1 as a possible D gene (5 bases). CDR1 GTSNPN and CDR2 SVGIG come from the germline V gene (reference sequence). Trimming removed 3 bases from V and 7 bases from J, with 13 bases in between. The CDR3 is 12 amino acids. The CDR3 nucleotides are TGTGCCTGGAGCCTAGGGGTCCTGGAGCAGTACTTC. It translates to CAWSLGVLEQYF.

Written as DNA, the CDR3 is TGTGCCAGCGGAACAGGGGGTAAAAACATTCAGTACTTC. It is translated as CASGTGGKNIQYF. The chain is built from TRBV28 and TRBJ2-4; the match to TRBD1 covers 8 bases. The CDR3 loop spans 13 amino acids. The J segment lost 4 bases and the V segment lost 8 bases, leaving 4 bases of the junction unmatched. The germline V gene has CDR1 MDHEN and CDR2 SYDVKM. The full variable domain, rest sourced from reference TRBV28 and TRBJ2-4, is DVKVTQSSRYLVKRTGEKVFLECVQDMDHENMFWYRQDPGLGLRLIYFSYDVKMKEKGDIPEGYSVSREKKERFSLILESASTNQTSMYLCASGTGGKNIQYFGAGTRLSVL.

The J gene is TRBJ1-3, the V gene TRBV6-1; the match to TRBD1 covers 8 bases. This CDR3 comprises 15 residues. Germline values: CDR1 MNHNS, CDR2 SASEGT. Germline trimming cut 5 bases from V and 2 bases from J; bases unmatched to any gene: 5. The CDR3 is CASSTQGETGNTIYF. CDR3 coding DNA: TGTGCCAGCAGTACACAGGGGGAAACTGGAAACACCATATATTTT.

V is TRBV6-1 and J is TRBJ2-7; perhaps TRBD2 as D (5 bases). Looked up from germline, CDR1 is MNHNS and CDR2 is SASEGT. The CDR3 totals 11 residues. Trimming removed 7 bases at V and 3 bases at J, with 7 bases between. The CDR3 is CASKGSYEQYF. DNA for the CDR3: TGTGCCAGCAAAGGGAGCTACGAGCAGTACTTC.

This rearrangement joins TRBV10-2 to TRBJ2-5; 7 positions agree with TRBD2. CDR3 size: 14 residues. The V segment lost 4 bases and the J segment 0 bases; nucleotides outside the gene matches: 2. Per the germline V gene, CDR1 is WSHSY and CDR2 is SAAADI. CDR3 coding DNA: TGCGCCAGCAGTGTCGGGAGGTACCAAGAGACCCAGTACTTC. Residues: CASSVGRYQETQYF.

This chain links TRBV6-5 with TRBJ2-5; TRBD1 matches at 7 bases. Germline CDR1 reads MNHEY; CDR2 reads SVGAGI. With 6 bases clipped from V and 4 bases from J, the junction kept 5 bases outside the gene matches. This CDR3 spans 13 amino acids. CDR3 bases: TGTGCCAGCAGGTTTACAGGGGTAGAGACCCAGTACTTC. Protein sequence: CASRFTGVETQYF.